These 8 T cell receptor beta chains were sequenced from one sample in a study of blood T cell repertoires in COVID-19. The table came from immunoSEQ multiplex PCR; TCRdb's copy has only in-frame clones and leaves some out. This sample has fewer than 50,000 clones, with around 84% found just once. The sample comprised peripheral blood. These receptors were taken from a human donor in a cohort sampled during active COVID-19.

The chain recombines TRBV14 with TRBJ2-3, with TRBD2 matching over 11 bases. Germline CDR1 is SGHDN and CDR2 is FVKESK. The CDR3 spans 15 residues. Unmatched junction bases numbered 2, after V lost 1 base and J lost 5 bases. The CDR3 sequence: CASSQGGLAVDTQYF. The CDR3 bases are TGTGCCAGCAGCCAAGGGGGACTAGCGGTAGATACGCAGTATTTT.

The rearrangement joins TRBV7-2 to TRBJ2-3; 7 bases fit TRBD2. J gave up 0 bases and V 3 bases, and 9 bases lay outside the gene matches. Germline CDR1 is SGHTA and CDR2 is FQGNSA. CDR3 length equals 17 residues. CDR3 loop: CASSFPPSGSSTDTQYF. CDR3 nucleotides: TGTGCCAGCAGCTTCCCACCTAGCGGATCTAGCACAGATACGCAGTATTTT.

The rearrangement links TRBV27 to TRBJ2-5; 11 nucleotides match TRBD2. V trimming: 6 bases; J trimming: 3 bases; junction bases outside the gene matches: 6. CDR1 MNHEY and CDR2 SMNVEV come from the germline V gene (reference sequence). This CDR3 is built from 15 residues. CDR3 in DNA: TGTGCCAGCAGCACCTGGGGACTAGCGGAAGAGACCCAGTACTTC. This codes for CASSTWGLAEETQYF.

This clone was observed a handful of times. The chain employs TRBV6-2 or TRBV6-3 and TRBJ1-3, with TRBD1 matching over 8 bases. With V trimmed by 6 bases and J by 2 bases, 12 bases remained unmatched. From germline, CDR1 is MNHEY and CDR2 SVGEGT. The CDR3 is made up of 17 amino acids. CDR3 nucleotides: TGTGCCAGCAGCCCAGCCGGGACAGGAACTACTGGAAACACCATATATTTT. Translating it yields CASSPAGTGTTGNTIYF.

The chain employs TRBV5-6 and TRBJ1-4; 11 nucleotides match TRBD1. The germline CDR1 and CDR2 sequences are SGHDT and YYEEEE. V dropped 4 bases and J dropped 8; count of bases not matched to a gene: 4. The CDR3 consists of 14 residues. This CDR3 is CASSLGTGGEKLFF. The DNA of the CDR3 is TGTGCCAGCAGCCTGGGGACAGGGGGAGAAAAACTGTTTTTT.

The genes are TRBV28 and TRBJ1-5, with TRBD1 matching 7 bases. The CDR3 contains 19 residues. CDR1 and CDR2 (germline): MDHEN, SYDVKM. V was clipped by 6 bases and J by 4 bases; unmatched bases: 21. Here the CDR3 reads CASRLRVSSGPGGNQPQHF. In DNA form, the CDR3 reads TGTGCCAGCAGATTAAGGGTTTCTTCAGGTCCAGGGGGAAATCAGCCCCAGCATTTT.

This chain links TRBV18 with TRBJ2-3; maybe TRBD2 (5 bases). CDR1 KGHSH and CDR2 LQKENI come from the germline V gene. Trimming pared 3 bases from V and 1 base from J, leaving 11 bases between. This CDR3 contains 15 residues. CDR3 sequence: CASSPLDSGTDTQYF. CDR3 DNA sequence: TGTGCCAGCTCACCTCTGGATAGCGGCACAGATACGCAGTATTTT. Based on the CDR3 plus reference TRBV18 and TRBJ2-3, the full variable domain is NAGVMQNPRHLVRRRGQEARLRCSPMKGHSHVYWYRQLPEEGLKFMVYLQKENIIDESGMPKERFSAEFPKEGPSILRIQQVVRGDSAAYFCASSPLDSGTDTQYFGPGTRLTVL.

This chain connects TRBV12-3 or TRBV12-4 to TRBJ1-6; 8 bases map to TRBD1. CDR3 length: 13 amino acids. V lost 6 bases to trimming and J lost 12 bases; unmatched junction nucleotides: 7. The CDR3 sequence: CASSSGQARPLHF. The CDR3 DNA sequence: TGTGCCAGCAGCTCGGGACAGGCCAGACCCCTCCACTTT.